A single sample is the source of the 8 T cell receptor beta chains below, sequenced in a study of T cell responses to AZD1222 COVID-19 vaccine (dated by TCRdb to the early 2020s). This specimen's time point label, interpreted: about 28 days (+/-7) after the second vaccine dose. Reading the label with the study, this specimen's treatment or condition is: meningococcal conjugate vaccine given as trial control. Libraries were made using the immunoSEQ multiplex PCR assay. TCRdb obtained this table from immuneACCESS and retained in-frame rearrangements with V and J assigned. These tables miss some clones; where compared with another copy, unresolved V genes account for less than half of the shortfall, and the remainder is unexplained. The sample table shows 200,000 to 250,000 clones, and about 94% are seen once. The ten largest clones take up approximately 1.5% of the sample. The sample consisted of peripheral blood, taken 28 days after the second dose of the MenACWY control vaccine. The receptors originated from an adult who received the MenACWY meningococcal vaccine as a control.

The rearrangement links TRBV7-6 to TRBJ2-2; D uncertain. V gave up 3 bases and J gave up 3 bases, with 5 bases separating them. Germline CDR1 SGHVS, CDR2 FNYEAQ. The CDR3 has 13 amino acids. Here the CDR3 DNA reads TGTGCCAGCAGCTTCGGGTACACCGGGGAGCTGTTTTTT. Amino acid sequence: CASSFGYTGELFF.

The chain carries TRBV27 and TRBJ2-3; 16 bases fit TRBD2. V shed 5 bases and J 8 bases; nucleotides not matched to a gene: 7. The CDR3 extends over 16 amino acids. Germline V gene data show CDR1 as MNHEY and CDR2 as SMNVEV (reference sequence). The CDR3 sequence is CASSQPGLAGGGTQYF. As DNA, the CDR3 is TGTGCCAGCAGTCAACCGGGACTAGCGGGAGGGGGTACGCAGTATTTT.

The chain carries TRBV2 and TRBJ2-5; maybe TRBD1 (5 bases). V was shortened by 6 bases and J by 0 bases, with 5 bases between the two germline ends. Germline assignment: CDR1 SNHLY and CDR2 FYNNEI. This CDR3 comprises 12 residues. The CDR3 reads CASRGDQETQYF. The CDR3 nucleotides are TGTGCCAGCAGAGGGGACCAAGAGACCCAGTACTTC.

This chain joins TRBV5-1 and TRBJ1-1, with D perhaps TRBD1 (5 bases). V gave up 0 bases and J gave up 4 bases, with 7 bases separating them. CDR1 and CDR2 from the germline V gene are SGHRS and YFSETQ. The length of the CDR3 is 13 residues. The CDR3 reads CASSLEGSTEAFF. The CDR3 DNA reads TGCGCCAGCAGCTTGGAGGGGAGCACTGAAGCTTTCTTT.

The chain is built from TRBV24-1 and TRBJ1-3; D gene ambiguous. Trimming pared 8 bases from V and 4 bases from J, leaving 11 bases between. The CDR3 covers 13 residues. Germline-derived CDR1 and CDR2 are KGHDR and SFDVKD. The CDR3 nucleotides are TGTGCCACCAACCACACGTCCGGAAACACCATATATTTT. It yields the protein CATNHTSGNTIYF.

The chain is built from TRBV27 and TRBJ1-2; the D gene is possibly TRBD1 (6 bases). Germline V gene sequence: CDR1 MNHEY, CDR2 SMNVEV (reference sequence). Deletions cut 4 bases from V and 8 bases from J, with 8 bases between. This CDR3 contains 11 residues. CDR3 in amino acids: CASSSGVGYTF. The DNA of the CDR3 is TGTGCCAGCAGTTCAGGGGTCGGCTACACCTTC.

The chain joins TRBV6-5 to TRBJ1-4; a possible D gene is TRBD1 (5 bases). Trimming took off 7 bases at V and 7 bases at J, with 10 bases between the two ends. This CDR3 has 12 residues. The V gene's germline CDR1 is MNHEY and CDR2 SVGAGI. The chain's CDR3 is CASNLRGEKLFF. The DNA of the CDR3 is TGTGCCAGCAACCTAAGGGGTGAAAAACTGTTTTTT.

The count of this clone is one. The chain recombines TRBV6-5 with TRBJ2-1; the D gene is possibly TRBD2 (5 bases). Trimming removed 6 bases at V and 9 bases at J, with 18 bases between. CDR3 size: 14 residues. The germline CDR1 and CDR2 sequences are MNHEY and SVGAGI. CDR3 protein: CASSKGIERAEQFF. The DNA for the CDR3 is TGTGCCAGCAGCAAAGGTATTGAGAGGGCTGAGCAGTTCTTC.